Each of the 8 T cell receptor beta chains below was sequenced from the same sample in a study of cytomegalovirus exposure and HLA in healthy donors. The PCR ran on 60 Vbeta and 13 Jbeta primers. Using immunoSEQ multiplex PCR, the repertoire was profiled, and TCRdb retains in-frame clones only, with some absent. The sample gives more than 150,000 clones, more than 60% of which show up once; roughly 1.5% is in the top ten. Sequencing was performed on PBMCs. The receptors here all came from a man aged 18 to 29 in good health and CMV-seronegative.

The chain has TRBV6-5 and TRBJ1-2; 7 bases agree with TRBD1. V was pared by 2 bases and J by 0 bases, with 6 bases of the junction left unmatched. The CDR3 runs 16 residues. Germline CDR1 reads MNHEY; CDR2 reads SVGAGI. This CDR3 is CASSYPDRPPNYGYTF. In DNA, the CDR3 is TGTGCCAGCAGTTACCCGGACAGGCCGCCTAACTATGGCTACACCTTC.

The rearrangement links TRBV30 to TRBJ1-1; 8 bases are a match to TRBD1. CDR3 length equals 14 residues. CDR1 is GTSNPN, CDR2 SVGIG, per germline (reference sequence). The trim removed 3 bases at V and 5 bases at J, leaving 8 bases unmatched. CDR3 DNA sequence: TGTGCCTGGAGATCCGGACAGGGAGGAACTGAAGCTTTCTTT. Translation gives CAWRSGQGGTEAFF.

The chain carries TRBV6-5 and TRBJ2-2; TRBD2 aligns across 9 bases. The V segment lost 6 bases and the J segment 6 bases; nucleotides outside the gene matches: 5. Germline V gene lookup returns CDR1 MNHEY and CDR2 SVGAGI. The CDR3 loop spans 14 amino acids. The CDR3 DNA sequence: TGTGCCAGCAGGGGGACTAGCTTGGCCGGGGAGCTGTTTTTT. The encoded protein is CASRGTSLAGELFF.

The chain joins TRBV7-9 to TRBJ1-3; 8 nucleotides align to TRBD1. Germline values: CDR1 SEHNR, CDR2 FQNEAQ (reference sequence). This CDR3 has 16 residues. V shed 5 bases and J 1 base; nucleotides not matched to a gene: 7. The CDR3 coding sequence is TGTGCCAGCAGCCCAATGACAGGGGATTCTGGAAACACCATATATTTT. Its translation is CASSPMTGDSGNTIYF. Based on the CDR3 plus reference TRBV7-9 and TRBJ1-3, the full variable domain is DTGVSQNPRHKITKRGQNVTFRCDPISEHNRLYWYRQTLGQGPEFLTYFQNEAQLEKSRLLSDRFSAERPKGSFSTLEIQRTEQGDSAMYLCASSPMTGDSGNTIYFGEGSWLTVV.

The chain joins TRBV18 to TRBJ1-2, with 8 bases identical to TRBD1. CDR3 size: 19 residues. Per the germline V gene, CDR1 is KGHSH and CDR2 is LQKENI. Germline trimming cut 3 bases from V and 0 bases from J; bases unmatched to any gene: 15. Here the CDR3 DNA reads TGTGCCAGCTCACCGTTCAGGGGGACAGGAGGCCGATCTAACTATGGCTACACCTTC. Its translation is CASSPFRGTGGRSNYGYTF.

The rearrangement joins TRBV5-4 to TRBJ2-3, with 7 positions matching TRBD2. The CDR3 is 14 amino acids. V trimming: 4 bases; J trimming: 2 bases; junction bases outside the gene matches: 4. CDR1 SGHNT and CDR2 YYREEE come from the germline V gene (reference sequence). The CDR3 sequence: CASSREGNTDTQYF. Written as DNA, the CDR3 is TGTGCCAGCAGCAGGGAGGGGAACACAGATACGCAGTATTTT.

This clone was recorded a few times. The rearrangement joins TRBV4-3 to TRBJ1-1; 9 bases are shared with TRBD1. Germline V gene lookup returns CDR1 LGHNA and CDR2 YSLEER. This CDR3 region has 16 residues. Trimming at V came to 2 bases and at J to 2 bases, leaving 6 bases not matched to a gene. CDR3 sequence: CASSQHNRGPNTEAFF. For the CDR3, the DNA is TGCGCCAGCAGCCAACACAACAGGGGGCCTAACACTGAAGCTTTCTTT.

V is TRBV7-2 and J is TRBJ2-2; the D gene is possibly TRBD1 (6 bases). V dropped 4 bases and J dropped 9 bases, with 15 bases sitting between them. CDR1 SGHTA and CDR2 FQGNSA come from the germline V gene. The CDR3 sequence is 14 residues long. The CDR3 here is CASSSHRTVWELFF. CDR3 bases: TGTGCCAGCAGCTCCCACAGGACAGTATGGGAGCTGTTTTTT.